The source of this T cell receptor beta chain is a study of T-cell memory formation after mild COVID-19. Looking at the study overall: TCR clusters were mostly donor specific.

V lost 0 bases to trimming and J lost 8 bases, with 17 bases between them. This CDR3 has 15 residues. The germline CDR1 and CDR2 sequences are SGHRS and YFSETQ. Constant-segment primers and 5'RACE yielded cDNA libraries for TCR alpha and TCR beta, each carrying sample barcodes and UMIs. From the 5' RACE reads, TCRdb called clonotypes with MiXCR, one entry per CDR3 protein. The sample holds about 350,000 distinct CDR3 sequences, 25% to 30% seen once. Sequencing used PBMCs or a T cell subset sorted from them (not recorded which). V and J are TRBV5-1 and TRBJ1-2; tentatively, D is TRBD1 (5 bases). The receptor was isolated from an adult woman who had mild COVID-19 (a few samples of this study predate the infection). Cell type and time point are not known. The CDR3 is CASSLVEGIVDGYTF. CDR3 nucleotides: TGCGCCAGCAGCTTGGTCGAGGGGATCGTTGACGGCTACACCTTC.